The entry below describes one T cell receptor (beta chain). Its antigen is as yet unknown. The cDNA was synthesized by means of template-switch 5'RACE, which was carried out with 10-nucleotide random UMIs. One entry per CDR3 protein results from TCRdb running MiXCR on the 5' RACE reads. The sample lists approximately 50,000 distinct CDR3 sequences, 3.8% seen once, with 6.5% in the top ten. This CDR3 spans 13 amino acids. The germline V and J ends were trimmed by 6 bases and 2 bases, with 8 bases remaining between them. The V gene's germline CDR1 is WSHSY and CDR2 SAAADI. This sample stems from a study of neurological immune-mediated disorders. Study-wide points: Expanded clones shared no identical CDR3 amino acid sequences across subjects, which suggested private TCR-beta repertoires in all groups. Multiple sclerosis patients had less TCR clonal expansion than even healthy controls, unlike HTLV-1-associated myelopathy.

The rearrangement uses TRBV10-2 and TRBJ1-3; no definite D call. Sequenced sample: PBMCs. This clonotype was sampled from a man aged 60 to 69 with multiple sclerosis. This CDR3 is CASRKGAGNTIYF. Here the CDR3 DNA reads TGCGCCAGCAGAAAAGGAGCTGGAAACACCATATATTTT.